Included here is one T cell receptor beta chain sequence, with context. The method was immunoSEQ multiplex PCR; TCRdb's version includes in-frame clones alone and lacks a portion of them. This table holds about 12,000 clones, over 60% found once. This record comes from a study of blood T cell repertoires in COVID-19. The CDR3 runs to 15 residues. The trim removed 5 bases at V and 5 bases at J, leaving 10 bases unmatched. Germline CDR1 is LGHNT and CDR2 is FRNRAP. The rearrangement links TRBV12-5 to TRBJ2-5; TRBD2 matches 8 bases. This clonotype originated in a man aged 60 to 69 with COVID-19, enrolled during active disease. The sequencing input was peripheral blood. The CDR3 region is CASGPPLSGVETQYF. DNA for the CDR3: TGTGCTAGTGGTCCCCCGCTTAGCGGGGTGGAGACCCAGTACTTC.